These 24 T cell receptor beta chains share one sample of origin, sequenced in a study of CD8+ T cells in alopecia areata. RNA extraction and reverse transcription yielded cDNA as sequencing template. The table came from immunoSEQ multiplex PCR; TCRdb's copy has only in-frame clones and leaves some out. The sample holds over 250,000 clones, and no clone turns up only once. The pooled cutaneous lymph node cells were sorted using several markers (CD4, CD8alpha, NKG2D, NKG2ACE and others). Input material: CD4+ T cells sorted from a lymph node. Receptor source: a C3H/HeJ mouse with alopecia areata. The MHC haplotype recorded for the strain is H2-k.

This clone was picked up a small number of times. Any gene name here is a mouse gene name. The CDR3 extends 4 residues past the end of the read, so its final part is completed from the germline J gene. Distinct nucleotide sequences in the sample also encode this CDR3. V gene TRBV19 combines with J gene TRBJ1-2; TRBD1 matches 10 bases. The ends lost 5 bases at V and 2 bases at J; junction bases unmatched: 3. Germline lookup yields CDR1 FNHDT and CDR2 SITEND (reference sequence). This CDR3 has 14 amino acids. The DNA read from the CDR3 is TGTGCCAGCAGGGACAGGGGGAGGAACTCC. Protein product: CASRDRGRNS. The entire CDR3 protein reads CASRDRGRNSDYTF.

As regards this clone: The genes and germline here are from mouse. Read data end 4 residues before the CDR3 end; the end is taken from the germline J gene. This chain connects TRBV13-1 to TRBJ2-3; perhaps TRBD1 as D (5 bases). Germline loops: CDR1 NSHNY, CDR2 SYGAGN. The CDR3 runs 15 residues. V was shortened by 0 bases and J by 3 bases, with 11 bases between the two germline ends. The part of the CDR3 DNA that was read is TGTGCCAGCAGTGATGCCCCAGGGAAGGCAGAA. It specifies CASSDAPGKAE. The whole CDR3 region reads CASSDAPGKAETLYF.

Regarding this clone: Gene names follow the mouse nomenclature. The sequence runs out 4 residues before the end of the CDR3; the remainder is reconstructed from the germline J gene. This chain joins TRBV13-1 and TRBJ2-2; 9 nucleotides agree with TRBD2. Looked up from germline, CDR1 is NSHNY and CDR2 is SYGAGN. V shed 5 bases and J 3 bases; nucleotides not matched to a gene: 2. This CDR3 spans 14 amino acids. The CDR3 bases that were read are TGTGCCAGCAGGCGACTGGGGGACACCGGG. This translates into CASRRLGDTG. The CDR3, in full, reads CASRRLGDTGQLYF.

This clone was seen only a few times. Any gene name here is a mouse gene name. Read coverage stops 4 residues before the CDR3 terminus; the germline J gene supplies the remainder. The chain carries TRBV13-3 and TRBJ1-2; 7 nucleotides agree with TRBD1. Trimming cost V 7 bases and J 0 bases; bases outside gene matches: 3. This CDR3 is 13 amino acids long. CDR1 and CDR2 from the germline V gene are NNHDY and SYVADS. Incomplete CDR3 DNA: TGTGCCAGCCGGGACAGAACAAACTCC. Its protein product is CASRDRTNS. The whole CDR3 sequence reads CASRDRTNSDYTF.

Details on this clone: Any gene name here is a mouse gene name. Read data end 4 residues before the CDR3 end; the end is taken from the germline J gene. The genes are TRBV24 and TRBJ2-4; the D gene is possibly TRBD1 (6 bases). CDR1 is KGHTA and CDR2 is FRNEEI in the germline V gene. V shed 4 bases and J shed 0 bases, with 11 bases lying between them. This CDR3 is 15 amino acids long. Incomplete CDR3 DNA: TGTGCCAGCAGTCCGCGGGACAATAGTCAAAAC. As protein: CASSPRDNSQN. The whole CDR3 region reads CASSPRDNSQNTLYF.

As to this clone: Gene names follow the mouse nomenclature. This CDR3 reads CASGGPGTGNEQYF. Partial CDR3 DNA: TGTGCCAGCGGGGGTCCCGGGACAGGGAAT. The V gene is TRBV13-2, the J gene TRBJ2-7, with 9 bases aligning to TRBD1. Read data end 4 residues before the CDR3 end; the end is taken from the germline J gene. CDR1 NNHNN and CDR2 SYGAGS come from the germline V gene (reference sequence). This CDR3 spans 14 amino acids.

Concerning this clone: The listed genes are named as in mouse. CDR3 region: CARTASAETLYF. The sequenced CDR3 bases are TGTGCCCGGACAGCTAGTGCAGAA. The rearrangement joins TRBV31 to TRBJ2-3, with D possibly TRBD1 on 6 matching bases. The read stops 4 residues short of the end of the CDR3; the missing end is completed from the germline J gene. Per germline, CDR1 GKSSPN and CDR2 SITVG. The CDR3 runs 12 residues. V was cut by 8 bases and J by 0 bases, with 9 bases left in between.

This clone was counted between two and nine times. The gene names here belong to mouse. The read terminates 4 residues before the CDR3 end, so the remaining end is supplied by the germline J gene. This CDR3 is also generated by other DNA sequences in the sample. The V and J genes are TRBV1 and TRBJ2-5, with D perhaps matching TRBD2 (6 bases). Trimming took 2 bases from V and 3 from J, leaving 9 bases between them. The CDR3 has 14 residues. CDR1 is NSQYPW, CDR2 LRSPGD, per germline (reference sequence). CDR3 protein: CTCSARLGQDTQYF. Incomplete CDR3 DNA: TGCACCTGCAGTGCAAGGCTGGGGCAAGAC.

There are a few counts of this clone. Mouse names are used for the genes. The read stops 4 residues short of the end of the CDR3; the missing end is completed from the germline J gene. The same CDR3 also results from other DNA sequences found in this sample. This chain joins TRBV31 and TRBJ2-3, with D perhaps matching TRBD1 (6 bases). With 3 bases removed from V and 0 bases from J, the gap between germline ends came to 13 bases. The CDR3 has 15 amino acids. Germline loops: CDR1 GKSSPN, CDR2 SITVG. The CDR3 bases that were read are TGTGCCTGGAGCCCAGGACAGACTAGTGCAGAA. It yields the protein CAWSPGQTSAE. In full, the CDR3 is CAWSPGQTSAETLYF.

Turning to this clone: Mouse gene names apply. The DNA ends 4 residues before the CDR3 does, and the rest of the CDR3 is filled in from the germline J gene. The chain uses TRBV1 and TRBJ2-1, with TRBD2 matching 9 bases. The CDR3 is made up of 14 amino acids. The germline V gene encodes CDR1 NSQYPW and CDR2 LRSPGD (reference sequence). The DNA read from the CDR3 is TGCACCTGCAGTGGGGGACTGGGCGGCGCT. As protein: CTCSGGLGGA. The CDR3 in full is CTCSGGLGGAEQFF.

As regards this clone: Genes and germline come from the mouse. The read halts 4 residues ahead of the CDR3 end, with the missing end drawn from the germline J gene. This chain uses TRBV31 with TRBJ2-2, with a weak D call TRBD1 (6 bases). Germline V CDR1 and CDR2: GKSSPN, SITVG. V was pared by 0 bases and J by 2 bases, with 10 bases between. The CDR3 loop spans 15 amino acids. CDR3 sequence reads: CAWSLRQGNTGQLYF. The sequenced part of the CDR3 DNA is TGTGCCTGGAGTCTGAGGCAGGGGAACACCGGG.

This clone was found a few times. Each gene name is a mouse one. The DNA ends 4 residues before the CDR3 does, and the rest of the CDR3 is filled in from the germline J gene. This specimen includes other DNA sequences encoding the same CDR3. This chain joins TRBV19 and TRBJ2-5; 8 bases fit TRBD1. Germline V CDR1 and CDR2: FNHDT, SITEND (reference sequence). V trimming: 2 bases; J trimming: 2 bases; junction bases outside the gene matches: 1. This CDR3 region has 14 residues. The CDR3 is CASSITGGQDTQYF. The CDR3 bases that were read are TGTGCCAGCAGTATCACAGGGGGCCAAGAC.

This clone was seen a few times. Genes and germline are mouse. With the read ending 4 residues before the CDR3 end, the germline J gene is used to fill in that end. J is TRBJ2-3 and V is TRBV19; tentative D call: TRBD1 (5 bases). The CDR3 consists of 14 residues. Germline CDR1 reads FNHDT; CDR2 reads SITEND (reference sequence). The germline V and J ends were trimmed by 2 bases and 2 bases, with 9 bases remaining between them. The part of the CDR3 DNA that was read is TGTGCCAGCAGTATCCCCAGGGATGCAGAA. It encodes CASSIPRDAE. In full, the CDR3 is CASSIPRDAETLYF.

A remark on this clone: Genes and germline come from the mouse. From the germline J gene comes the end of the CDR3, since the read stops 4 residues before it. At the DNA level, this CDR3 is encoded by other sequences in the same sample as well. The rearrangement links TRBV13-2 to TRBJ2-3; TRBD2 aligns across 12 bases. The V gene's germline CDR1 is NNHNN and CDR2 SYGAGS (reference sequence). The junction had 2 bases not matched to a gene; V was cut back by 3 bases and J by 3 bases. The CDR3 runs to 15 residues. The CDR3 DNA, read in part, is TGTGCCAGCGGTGGGGACTGGGGGGTCGCAGAA. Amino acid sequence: CASGGDWGVAE. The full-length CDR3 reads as CASGGDWGVAETLYF.

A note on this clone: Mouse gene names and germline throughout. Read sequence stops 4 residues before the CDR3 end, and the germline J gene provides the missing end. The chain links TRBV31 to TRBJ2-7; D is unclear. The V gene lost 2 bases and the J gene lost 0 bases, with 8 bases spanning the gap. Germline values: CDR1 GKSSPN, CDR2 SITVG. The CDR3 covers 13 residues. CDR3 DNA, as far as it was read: TGTGCCTGGAGTTCAGATAACTCCTAT. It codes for CAWSSDNSY. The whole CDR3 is CAWSSDNSYEQYF.

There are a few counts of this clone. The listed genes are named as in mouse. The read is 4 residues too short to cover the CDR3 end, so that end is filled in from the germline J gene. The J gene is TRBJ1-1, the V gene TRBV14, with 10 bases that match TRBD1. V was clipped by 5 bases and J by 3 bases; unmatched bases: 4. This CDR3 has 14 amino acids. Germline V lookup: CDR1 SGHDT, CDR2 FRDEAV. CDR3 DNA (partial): TGTGCCAGCAGAACCGGGACAGGGGACACA. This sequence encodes CASRTGTGDT. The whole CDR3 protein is CASRTGTGDTEVFF. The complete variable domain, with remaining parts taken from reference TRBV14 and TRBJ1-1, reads EAGVTQSPRYAVLQEGQAVSFWCDPISGHDTLYWYQQPRDQGPQLLVYFRDEAVIDNSQLPSDRFSAVRPKGTNSTLKIQSAKQGDTATYLCASRTGTGDTEVFFGKGTRLTVV.

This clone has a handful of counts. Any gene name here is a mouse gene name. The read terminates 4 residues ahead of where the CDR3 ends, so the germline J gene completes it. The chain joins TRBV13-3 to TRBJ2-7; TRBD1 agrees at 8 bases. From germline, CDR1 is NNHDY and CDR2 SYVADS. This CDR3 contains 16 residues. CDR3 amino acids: CASSDGRRDRTYEQYF. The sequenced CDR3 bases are TGTGCCAGCAGTGATGGACGACGGGACAGGACATAT.

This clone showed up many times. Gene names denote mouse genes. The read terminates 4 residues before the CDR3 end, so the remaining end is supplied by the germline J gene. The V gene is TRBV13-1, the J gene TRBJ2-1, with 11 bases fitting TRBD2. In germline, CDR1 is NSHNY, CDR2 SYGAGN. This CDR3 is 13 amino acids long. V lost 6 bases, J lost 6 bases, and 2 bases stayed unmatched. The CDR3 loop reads CASKLGGPAEQFF. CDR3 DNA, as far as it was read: TGTGCCAGCAAACTGGGGGGGCCTGCT.

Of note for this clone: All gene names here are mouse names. CDR3 loop: CASSDMGGLAEQFF. The DNA read from the CDR3 is TGTGCCAGCAGTGATATGGGGGGGCTTGCT. J is TRBJ2-1 and V is TRBV13-3, with 9 positions matching TRBD2. The read falls 4 residues short of the CDR3 end, and the missing part is taken from the germline J gene. V shed 1 base and J 6 bases; nucleotides not matched to a gene: 2. The CDR3 loop spans 14 amino acids. The germline gives CDR1 NNHDY, CDR2 SYVADS.

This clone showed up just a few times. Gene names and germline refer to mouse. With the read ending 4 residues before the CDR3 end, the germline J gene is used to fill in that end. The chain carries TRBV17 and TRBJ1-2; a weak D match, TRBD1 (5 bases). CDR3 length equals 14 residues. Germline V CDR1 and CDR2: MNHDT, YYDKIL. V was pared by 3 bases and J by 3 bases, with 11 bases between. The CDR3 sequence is CASSSRGEDSDYTF. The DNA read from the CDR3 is TGTGCTAGCAGTAGTCGGGGGGAAGACTCC.

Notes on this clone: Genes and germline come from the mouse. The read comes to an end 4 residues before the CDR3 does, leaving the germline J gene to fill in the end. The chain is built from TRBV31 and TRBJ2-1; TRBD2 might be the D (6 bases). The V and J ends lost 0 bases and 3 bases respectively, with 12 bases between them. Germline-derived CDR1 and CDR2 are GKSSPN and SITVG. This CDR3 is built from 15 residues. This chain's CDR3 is CAWSLDLGSYAEQFF. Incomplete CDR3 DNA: TGTGCCTGGAGTCTAGACCTGGGGAGCTATGCT.

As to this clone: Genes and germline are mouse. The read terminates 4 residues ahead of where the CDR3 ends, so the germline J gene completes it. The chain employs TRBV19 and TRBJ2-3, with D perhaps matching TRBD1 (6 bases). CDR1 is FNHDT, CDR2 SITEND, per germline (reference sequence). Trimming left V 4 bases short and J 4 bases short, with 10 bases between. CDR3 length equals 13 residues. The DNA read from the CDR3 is TGTGCCAGCAGTCGGGACAACACAGAA. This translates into CASSRDNTE. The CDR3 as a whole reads CASSRDNTETLYF.

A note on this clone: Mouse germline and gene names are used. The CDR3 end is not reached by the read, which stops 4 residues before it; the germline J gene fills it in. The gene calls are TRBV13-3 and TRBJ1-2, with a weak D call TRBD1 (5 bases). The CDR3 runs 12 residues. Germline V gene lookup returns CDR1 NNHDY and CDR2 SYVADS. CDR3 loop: CASRDWGDDYTF. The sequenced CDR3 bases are TGTGCCAGCAGGGACTGGGGGGAC.

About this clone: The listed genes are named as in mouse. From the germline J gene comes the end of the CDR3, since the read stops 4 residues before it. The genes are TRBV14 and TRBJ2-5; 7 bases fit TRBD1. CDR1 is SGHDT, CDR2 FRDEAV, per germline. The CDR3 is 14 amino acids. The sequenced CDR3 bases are TGTGCCAGCAGCGCTACAGGGGACGGGGAC. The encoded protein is CASSATGDGD. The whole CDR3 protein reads CASSATGDGDTQYF.